The 31 T cell receptor beta chains below come from one sample, sequenced in a study of blood T cell repertoires in COVID-19. Sequenced by immunoSEQ multiplex PCR; TCRdb stores in-frame clones only, minus some. The sample lists roughly 150,000 clones; about 87% were seen once. Specimen: peripheral blood. All receptors come from a man older than 75 with acute or convalescent COVID-19.

This chain uses TRBV11-3 with TRBJ2-2, with D possibly being TRBD1 (6 bases). This CDR3 has 17 amino acids. The V gene's germline CDR1 is SGHNT and CDR2 YENEEA. Trimming shortened V by 2 bases and J by 1 base, and 14 bases separated the two germline ends. In DNA, the CDR3 is TGTGCCAGCAGCTTACAAGGGGGAACCCGGAACACCGGGGAGCTGTTTTTT. Its translation: CASSLQGGTRNTGELFF. Full variable domain (missing parts from reference TRBV11-3 and TRBJ2-2): EAGVVQSPRYKIIEKKQPVAFWCNPISGHNTLYWYLQNLGQGPELLIRYENEEAVDDSQLPKDRFSAERLKGVDSTLKIQPAELGDSAVYLCASSLQGGTRNTGELFFGEGSRLTVL.

This chain joins TRBV19 and TRBJ2-6; TRBD1 is a possible D gene (6 bases). Per the germline V gene, CDR1 is LNHDA and CDR2 is SQIVND (reference sequence). Trimming took off 7 bases at V and 4 bases at J, with 14 bases between the two ends. The CDR3 covers 15 residues. This chain's CDR3 is CASKIQGPGANVLTF. The CDR3 DNA reads as TGTGCCAGTAAAATACAGGGTCCCGGGGCCAACGTCCTGACTTTC.

The gene calls are TRBV3-1 (or the pseudogene TRBV3-2) and TRBJ2-1, with 9 bases that match TRBD2. CDR1 LGHDT and CDR2 YNNKEL come from the germline V gene (reference sequence). V lost 1 base to trimming and J lost 7 bases; unmatched junction nucleotides: 11. CDR3 size: 17 residues. CDR3 sequence (DNA): TGTGCCAGCAGCCAAGTCCTCGGCGGGAGGGCTTGGAATGAGCAGTTCTTC. This sequence encodes CASSQVLGGRAWNEQFF.

The genes are TRBV10-2 and TRBJ2-5, with D perhaps TRBD2 (6 bases). The V and J ends lost 4 bases and 2 bases respectively, with 14 bases between them. Germline V CDR1 and CDR2: WSHSY, SAAADI. The length of the CDR3 is 15 residues. The CDR3 loop is CASSGGAVGQETQYF. CDR3 coding DNA: TGCGCCAGCAGTGGCGGGGCCGTTGGACAAGAGACCCAGTACTTC.

J is TRBJ2-5 and V is TRBV28; 10 nucleotides agree with TRBD2. The germline CDR1 and CDR2 sequences are MDHEN and SYDVKM. CDR3 length: 15 residues. V trimming: 5 bases; J trimming: 1 base; junction bases outside the gene matches: 4. CDR3 amino acids: CASSRLAGIQETQYF. CDR3 coding DNA: TGTGCCAGCAGTAGACTAGCGGGCATCCAAGAGACCCAGTACTTC. Together with reference TRBV28 and TRBJ2-5, the CDR3 gives the full variable domain: DVKVTQSSRYLVKRTGEKVFLECVQDMDHENMFWYRQDPGLGLRLIYFSYDVKMKEKGDIPEGYSVSREKKERFSLILESASTNQTSMYLCASSRLAGIQETQYFGPGTRLLVL.

The gene calls are TRBV5-1 and TRBJ2-7; 8 bases align to TRBD2. The CDR3 contains 14 residues. Trimming at V came to 0 bases and at J to 7 bases, leaving 6 bases not matched to a gene. Looked up from germline, CDR1 is SGHRS and CDR2 is YFSETQ. CDR3 sequence: CASSLDRGGSEQYF. The CDR3 DNA reads as TGCGCCAGCAGCTTGGACCGGGGGGGCTCGGAGCAGTACTTC.

About this clone itself: One junction end disagrees with the germline gene, perhaps due to a read error. This chain links TRBV11-2 with TRBJ1-6, with 7 bases identical to TRBD1. The CDR3 extends over 15 amino acids. The V gene's germline CDR1 is SGHAT and CDR2 FQNNGV. The CDR3: CASSLGGTVNSPLHF. In nucleotides, the CDR3 is TGTGCCAGCAGCTTAGGAGGGACAGTTAATTCGCCCCTCCACTTT.

The chain couples TRBV5-1 to TRBJ2-2; 10 nucleotides agree with TRBD1. Losses at the gene ends were 1 base for V and 4 bases for J; bases not matched to a gene: 4. Germline CDR1 reads SGHRS; CDR2 reads YFSETQ. This CDR3 comprises 16 residues. In DNA form, the CDR3 reads TGCGCCAGCAGCTTGCTAGACAGGGGGCCCACCGGGGAGCTGTTTTTT. Translating gives CASSLLDRGPTGELFF.

This clone was seen once. The chain employs TRBV3-1 (or the pseudogene TRBV3-2) and TRBJ2-5; D gene unclear. The CDR3 totals 12 residues. Germline loops: CDR1 LGHDT, CDR2 YNNKEL (reference sequence). V lost 1 base to trimming and J lost 5 bases, with 5 bases between them. The CDR3 sequence is CASSQVVETQYF. DNA of the CDR3: TGTGCCAGCAGCCAAGTCGTGGAGACCCAGTACTTC.

The chain couples TRBV28 to TRBJ2-7; the D gene is possibly TRBD2 (5 bases). The germline V gene has CDR1 MDHEN and CDR2 SYDVKM. V dropped 5 bases and J dropped 11 bases, with 19 bases sitting between them. The CDR3 loop spans 13 amino acids. The CDR3 protein is CASSIPHEQREYF. DNA for the CDR3: TGTGCCAGCAGTATTCCCCATGAGCAGAGGGAGTACTTC.

The CDR3 is CASSRMDRGGDGYTF. In DNA, the CDR3 is TGCGCCAGCAGCAGGATGGACAGGGGAGGTGATGGCTACACCTTC. V is TRBV5-1 and J is TRBJ1-2; TRBD1 aligns across 9 bases. CDR3 size: 15 residues. J was trimmed by 6 bases and V by 4 bases; bases with no gene match: 10. Per germline, CDR1 SGHRS and CDR2 YFSETQ.

In this sample, this clone is medium-sized. The gene calls are TRBV11-2 and TRBJ2-1; no reliable D call. Germline V gene lookup returns CDR1 SGHAT and CDR2 FQNNGV. The CDR3 has 15 amino acids. V was trimmed by 2 bases and J by 3 bases, leaving 11 bases between them. CDR3 DNA: TGTGCCAGCAGCTTACAACTTAGCAACTACAATGAGCAGTTCTTC. Translated: CASSLQLSNYNEQFF. Drawing the rest from reference TRBV11-2 and TRBJ2-1, the complete variable domain is EAGVAQSPRYKIIEKRQSVAFWCNPISGHATLYWYQQILGQGPKLLIQFQNNGVVDDSQLPKDRFSAERLKGVDSTLKIQPAKLEDSAVYLCASSLQLSNYNEQFFGPGTRLTVL.

The chain combines TRBV11-2 with TRBJ2-1; 13 bases are shared with TRBD2. CDR1 SGHAT and CDR2 FQNNGV come from the germline V gene. Trimming took 5 bases from V and 3 from J; bases not matched to a gene: 13. This CDR3 spans 19 amino acids. This CDR3 is CASSPLRLAGGRDYNEQFF. As DNA, the CDR3 is TGTGCCAGCAGCCCCCTTAGACTAGCGGGGGGCCGGGACTACAATGAGCAGTTCTTC.

This clone has more than one count but fewer than ten. The chain employs TRBV9 and TRBJ2-2; a weak D match, TRBD2 (5 bases). The V gene lost 3 bases and the J gene lost 1 base, with 7 bases spanning the gap. The CDR3 sequence is 14 residues long. Germline CDR1 SGDLS, CDR2 YYNGEE. The CDR3 is CASSGGLNTGELFF. For the CDR3, the DNA is TGTGCCAGCAGCGGAGGGTTGAACACCGGGGAGCTGTTTTTT.

The chain is built from TRBV28 and TRBJ1-4; no definite D call. Trimming stripped 3 bases from V and 3 bases from J, with 8 bases between. Germline CDR1 MDHEN, CDR2 SYDVKM. The CDR3 covers 14 residues. CDR3 sequence reads: CASSFSGANEKLFF. The CDR3 DNA reads TGTGCCAGCAGTTTTTCCGGGGCTAATGAAAAACTGTTTTTT.

The rearrangement links TRBV11-2 to TRBJ1-1; D is unclear. The CDR3 is 13 residues long. In germline, CDR1 is SGHAT, CDR2 FQNNGV. The germline V and J ends were trimmed by 1 base and 4 bases, with 7 bases remaining between them. CDR3 amino acids: CASSLATGTEAFF. CDR3 nucleotide sequence: TGTGCCAGCAGCTTAGCAACGGGCACTGAAGCTTTCTTT.

V is TRBV19 and J is TRBJ1-6, with D maybe TRBD1 (6 bases). Trimming took 5 bases from V and 7 from J, leaving 18 bases between them. This CDR3 comprises 16 residues. The germline V gene has CDR1 LNHDA and CDR2 SQIVND (reference sequence). CDR3 region: CASSPLGQGNNSPLHF. DNA for the CDR3: TGTGCCAGTAGTCCTCTAGGGCAGGGGAACAATTCACCCCTCCACTTT. Drawing the rest from reference TRBV19 and TRBJ1-6, the complete variable domain is DGGITQSPKYLFRKEGQNVTLSCEQNLNHDAMYWYRQDPGQGLRLIYYSQIVNDFQKGDIAEGYSVSREKKESFPLTVTSAQKNPTAFYLCASSPLGQGNNSPLHFGNGTRLTVT.

This clone was recorded once. The rearrangement joins TRBV9 to TRBJ2-2, with 7 bases that match TRBD2. This CDR3 contains 15 residues. V was clipped by 0 bases and J by 6 bases; unmatched bases: 5. Germline values: CDR1 SGDLS, CDR2 YYNGEE. DNA of the CDR3: TGTGCCAGCAGCGTAGCCGAGGGAGGGGCCGGGGAGCTGTTTTTT. It is translated as CASSVAEGGAGELFF.

This clone was found once. The V gene is TRBV3-1 (or the pseudogene TRBV3-2), the J gene TRBJ2-3; possible D gene TRBD1, 6 bases. The CDR3 contains 13 residues. V was trimmed by 4 bases and J by 10 bases, leaving 15 bases between them. Germline CDR1 and CDR2: LGHDT and YNNKEL (reference sequence). This chain's CDR3 is CASSRSGVRAQYF. The CDR3 DNA reads TGTGCCAGCAGCCGCTCAGGGGTTCGGGCGCAGTATTTT.

This clone was seen once. The chain couples TRBV14 to TRBJ2-7; D ambiguous. Trimming cost V 2 bases and J 1 base, with 9 bases left between them. This CDR3 contains 14 residues. Germline V gene sequence: CDR1 SGHDN, CDR2 FVKESK. The CDR3 DNA is TGTGCCAGCAGCCAAACGACTGGTTCCTACGAGCAGTACTTC. It yields the protein CASSQTTGSYEQYF.

This chain connects TRBV27 to TRBJ1-6; TRBD1 might be the D (6 bases). V shed 6 bases and J shed 13 bases, with 13 bases lying between them. Germline CDR1 reads MNHEY; CDR2 reads SMNVEV (reference sequence). This CDR3 has 12 residues. DNA for the CDR3: TGTGCCAGCAGCCCAACAGGGTTCCCCCTCCACTTT. Translation gives CASSPTGFPLHF.

The chain employs TRBV5-1 and TRBJ1-3; 7 bases match TRBD1. The CDR3 extends over 15 amino acids. J gave up 3 bases and V 4 bases, and 7 bases lay outside the gene matches. Germline V gene sequence: CDR1 SGHRS, CDR2 YFSETQ. The CDR3 DNA reads TGCGCCAGCAGCCCTTCAGGGGGTTATGGAAACACCATATATTTT. Translating it yields CASSPSGGYGNTIYF.

The rearrangement uses TRBV4-1 and TRBJ1-1; D gene unclear. V was trimmed by 1 base and J by 10 bases, leaving 13 bases between them. Looked up from germline, CDR1 is MGHRA and CDR2 is YSYEKL. The CDR3 is 13 amino acids. The CDR3 coding sequence is TGCGCCAGCAGCCAAGTAGGCGGAACGATAGCTTTCTTT. Translation gives CASSQVGGTIAFF.

This rearrangement joins TRBV5-1 to TRBJ1-5; tentatively, D is TRBD1 (6 bases). Trimming removed 4 bases from V and 2 bases from J, with 10 bases in between. Germline loops: CDR1 SGHRS, CDR2 YFSETQ. The CDR3 contains 14 residues. The CDR3 DNA reads TGCGCCAGCAGCGCACAGGGAGGCAATCAGCCCCAGCATTTT. Encoded protein: CASSAQGGNQPQHF. The full variable domain, completed using reference TRBV5-1 and TRBJ1-5, is KAGVTQTPRYLIKTRGQQVTLSCSPISGHRSVSWYQQTPGQGLQFLFEYFSETQRNKGNFPGRFSGRQFSNSRSEMNVSTLELGDSALYLCASSAQGGNQPQHFGDGTRLSIL.

The chain links TRBV5-4 to TRBJ2-1; D ambiguous. The germline V and J ends were trimmed by 3 bases and 4 bases, with 11 bases remaining between them. The germline V gene encodes CDR1 SGHNT and CDR2 YYREEE (reference sequence). CDR3 length: 14 amino acids. The CDR3 loop is CASSSIPSYNEQFF. As DNA, the CDR3 is TGTGCCAGCAGCTCGATCCCTAGTTACAATGAGCAGTTCTTC.

The chain recombines TRBV5-1 with TRBJ1-6; D unresolved. This CDR3 contains 13 residues. Germline CDR1 reads SGHRS; CDR2 reads YFSETQ. Trimming pared 0 bases from V and 11 bases from J, leaving 9 bases between. CDR3 in amino acids: CASSLDGRAPLHF. CDR3 sequence (DNA): TGCGCCAGCAGCTTGGACGGGAGGGCACCCCTCCACTTT.

This rearrangement joins TRBV11-3 to TRBJ2-5; 13 positions match TRBD2. This CDR3 contains 16 residues. Per germline, CDR1 SGHNT and CDR2 YENEEA. Unmatched junction bases numbered 11, after V lost 11 bases and J lost 2 bases. The DNA for the CDR3 is TGTGCCGGGGGATCGGGACTAGCGGGACGACAAGAGACCCAGTACTTC. Amino acids: CAGGSGLAGRQETQYF.

This sequence joins TRBV21-1 and TRBJ2-4; whether TRBD2, the table's D call, matches the DNA was not checked. TRBV21-1 is a known pseudogene. This CDR3 has 12 amino acids. The CDR3: CASNWSGCIQYF. As DNA, the CDR3 is TGTGCCAGCAATTGGTCGGGGTGCATTCAGTACTTC.

The chain recombines TRBV2 with TRBJ1-1; D unclear. Germline CDR1 and CDR2: SNHLY and FYNNEI. The CDR3 covers 11 residues. V was trimmed by 4 bases and J by 8 bases, leaving 8 bases between them. CDR3 region: CASSAAVEAFF. As DNA, the CDR3 is TGTGCCAGCAGTGCTGCAGTCGAAGCTTTCTTT.

This clone was observed a single time. V and J are TRBV28 and TRBJ2-2; tentatively, D is TRBD1 (5 bases). Trimming removed 6 bases at V and 6 bases at J, with 8 bases between. CDR1 is MDHEN and CDR2 is SYDVKM in the germline V gene. The CDR3 spans 12 residues. CDR3 DNA: TGTGCCAGCAGAAGACAGCCCGGGGAGCTGTTTTTT. It encodes CASRRQPGELFF.

V gene TRBV9 combines with J gene TRBJ2-1; 8 bases agree with TRBD1. This CDR3 region has 14 residues. V lost 1 base to trimming and J lost 8 bases; unmatched junction nucleotides: 5. Germline CDR1 reads SGDLS; CDR2 reads YYNGEE. As DNA, the CDR3 is TGTGCCAGCAGCGTACGGACAGGGAATGATGAGCAGTTCTTC. This sequence encodes CASSVRTGNDEQFF.